This paragraph reports one TCR beta chain. Its matching antigen is unknown. The sample comes from a study of PD-1 blockade in classical Hodgkin lymphoma. Study at large: The nivolumab dose that patients received was 3 mg/kg, given intravenously every 2 weeks. Study results and caveats: Diversity in CD4+ TCRs, unlike that measured in CD8+ TCRs, had risen significantly by C4D1.

Time point denoted: cycle 4 day 1 (C4D1), after more than five weeks of nivolumab. Each patient relapsed following autologous stem cell transplantation, and prior brentuximab vedotin exposure differed. Best overall response was complete response, partial response or progressive disease in these relapsed/refractory classical Hodgkin lymphoma patients. Per germline, CDR1 MNHEY and CDR2 SMNVEV (reference sequence). V shed 5 bases and J 3 bases; nucleotides not matched to a gene: 7. CDR3 length: 15 amino acids. Produced via immunoSEQ multiplex PCR; TCRdb's table is partial and in-frame only. The sample comprises approximately 27,000 clones, almost 85% of which are singletons, and roughly 20% rests with the top ten.

The specimen was peripheral blood mononuclear cells (PBMCs), collected before the fourth cycle of nivolumab. This TCR derives from a human donor with classical Hodgkin lymphoma. The gene calls are TRBV27 and TRBJ2-1; TRBD1 aligns across 7 bases. CDR3 sequence (DNA): TGTGCCAGCAGTCCCGGGACAGCCCTCTACAATGAGCAGTTCTTC. It codes for CASSPGTALYNEQFF.